The 14 T cell receptor beta chains presented below share a single source sample, sequenced in a study of shared clonotypes between healthy human individuals. Produced via immunoSEQ multiplex PCR; TCRdb's table is partial and in-frame only. The sample yields about 1 million clones, about 75% seen once. Specimen: memory CD4+ T cells sorted from blood. This sample's subset: CD45RA-negative fraction. Receptors were obtained from a man between 18 and 35 years old in good health.

The chain couples TRBV19 to TRBJ1-5; tentatively, D is TRBD1 (6 bases). Trimming removed 1 base from V and 5 bases from J, with 12 bases in between. Germline V CDR1 and CDR2: LNHDA, SQIVND (reference sequence). There are 15 residues in the CDR3. This CDR3 reads CASSIGAGVYQPQHF. DNA of the CDR3: TGTGCCAGTAGTATAGGGGCAGGGGTGTATCAGCCCCAGCATTTT.

This clone was found a few times. The rearrangement uses TRBV19 and TRBJ1-6; D uncertain. This CDR3 contains 13 residues. V was cut by 4 bases and J by 7 bases, with 8 bases left in between. Germline lookup yields CDR1 LNHDA and CDR2 SQIVND (reference sequence). The CDR3 is CASSTDLNSPLHF. The CDR3 region has the DNA TGTGCCAGTAGTACGGACCTCAATTCACCCCTCCACTTT.

The rearrangement uses TRBV30 and TRBJ2-1; 7 bases are shared with TRBD1. V gave up 3 bases and J gave up 6 bases; unmatched junction bases: 5. CDR3 length: 13 amino acids. Germline V gene lookup returns CDR1 GTSNPN and CDR2 SVGIG (reference sequence). The CDR3 loop is CAWSQGEFNEQFF. The CDR3 DNA reads TGTGCCTGGAGCCAGGGGGAGTTCAATGAGCAGTTCTTC.

The V call is TRBV6-1, the J call TRBJ1-6, with 7 positions matching TRBD1. The CDR3 consists of 15 residues. Trimming removed 6 bases from V and 6 bases from J; junction bases left unmatched: 8. The germline gives CDR1 MNHNS, CDR2 SASEGT. For the CDR3, the DNA is TGTGCCAGCAGCCGAGACAGGGTTTTTAATTCACCCCTCCACTTT. As protein: CASSRDRVFNSPLHF.

This clone occurred a few times. The chain carries TRBV4-1 and TRBJ2-1, with 12 bases that match TRBD2. Germline assignment: CDR1 MGHRA and CDR2 YSYEKL. The junction had 6 bases not matched to a gene; V was cut back by 4 bases and J by 8 bases. CDR3 length: 15 amino acids. Written as DNA, the CDR3 is TGCGCCAGCAGCCCGGGACTAGCGGGTAAACATGAGCAGTTCTTC. Amino acids: CASSPGLAGKHEQFF.

This clone was seen a single time. The chain combines TRBV27 with TRBJ1-3; D is ambiguous. V lost 6 bases, J lost 7 bases, and 13 bases lay in between. The CDR3 has 13 residues. CDR1 MNHEY and CDR2 SMNVEV come from the germline V gene (reference sequence). CDR3 in DNA: TGTGCCAGCAGCTCACATGAGGGTAACACCATATATTTT. Translating it yields CASSSHEGNTIYF.

This clone was detected once. This rearrangement joins TRBV5-1 to TRBJ1-1; perhaps TRBD1 as D (6 bases). V was cut by 4 bases and J by 0 bases, with 16 bases left in between. Germline V gene lookup returns CDR1 SGHRS and CDR2 YFSETQ. This CDR3 is 16 amino acids long. The CDR3 loop reads CASSLWGDTMNTEAFF. The CDR3 coding sequence is TGCGCCAGCAGCCTATGGGGGGACACCATGAACACTGAAGCTTTCTTT.

This clone came up once. The V and J genes are TRBV29-1 and TRBJ2-3; TRBD2 agrees at 10 bases. The germline CDR1 and CDR2 sequences are SQVTM and ANQGSEA. This CDR3 is built from 14 residues. The junction had 5 bases not matched to a gene; V was cut back by 8 bases and J by 0 bases. CDR3 residues: CSTGLAMSTDTQYF. The CDR3 DNA reads as TGCAGCACGGGACTAGCGATGAGCACAGATACGCAGTATTTT.

With respect to this clone: Other DNA sequences in the sample encode the same CDR3. This sequence joins TRBV7-9 and TRBJ2-7; a possible D gene is TRBD1 (9 bases). This CDR3 has 14 amino acids. CDR1 is SEHNR and CDR2 is FQNEAQ in the germline V gene (reference sequence). V lost 3 bases to trimming and J lost 5 bases, with 14 bases between them. The CDR3 is CASSLDRGLDEQYF. CDR3 in DNA: TGTGCCAGCAGCTTGGACAGGGGACTAGACGAGCAGTACTTC.

The rearrangement uses TRBV5-1 and TRBJ1-3; possible D gene TRBD1, 5 bases. The CDR3 consists of 13 residues. CDR1 SGHRS and CDR2 YFSETQ come from the germline V gene. V was clipped by 4 bases and J by 0 bases, with 5 bases between them. Here the CDR3 DNA reads TGCGCCAGCAGCCAGGGCTCTGGAAACACCATATATTTT. The encoded protein is CASSQGSGNTIYF.

Regarding this clone: A read error may explain this, as a much larger clone is one base away. The chain joins TRBV7-2 to TRBJ1-2; D call uncertain. The length of the CDR3 is 13 residues. The V and J ends lost 1 base and 4 bases respectively, with 7 bases between them. Germline V gene sequence: CDR1 SGHTA, CDR2 FQGNSA. This CDR3 reads CASSLGTIYGYTF. The CDR3 region has the DNA TGTGCCAGCAGCTTAGGGACGATCTATGGCTACACCTTC.

The genes are TRBV5-4 and TRBJ1-2; D is perhaps TRBD1 (6 bases). Germline-derived CDR1 and CDR2 are SGHNT and YYREEE (reference sequence). This CDR3 is built from 17 residues. The V gene lost 2 bases and the J gene lost 2 bases, with 19 bases spanning the gap. CDR3 DNA: TGTGCCAGCAGCTTATTCTCCCCTAGACAGGCCAACTATGGCTACACCTTC. It is translated as CASSLFSPRQANYGYTF.

The V call is TRBV18, the J call TRBJ1-1; weak D call: TRBD1 (5 bases). V was clipped by 5 bases and J by 7 bases, with 14 bases between them. Germline values: CDR1 KGHSH, CDR2 LQKENI. The CDR3 totals 13 residues. CDR3 sequence (DNA): TGTGCCAGCTCATATATTAGGGACGTTGAAGCTTTCTTT. It is translated as CASSYIRDVEAFF.

The chain carries TRBV5-6 and TRBJ2-7; TRBD2 might be the D (7 bases). CDR1 SGHDT and CDR2 YYEEEE come from the germline V gene. The CDR3 totals 14 residues. With 3 bases removed from V and 5 bases from J, the gap between germline ends came to 15 bases. This chain's CDR3 is CASSYGGPAHEQYF. DNA of the CDR3: TGTGCCAGCAGCTACGGGGGGCCGGCCCACGAGCAGTACTTC.